The rows below give T cell receptor beta chains drawn from one sample of a study of beta chain features in type 1 diabetes. The table came from immunoSEQ multiplex PCR; TCRdb's copy has only in-frame clones and leaves some out. The table has hundreds of thousands of clones, roughly 13% seen once; the top ten hold less than 0.025%. Sequenced material: naive CD4+ T cells from blood. These receptors all come from a man aged 18 to 30 with type 1 diabetes. The CDR3 runs from the conserved cysteine through the conserved F or W. The D gene is left open where the match is weak. Clone size is given for some rows only: seen once, a few or many times, or a class if the clone is expanded.

NA | TRBJ1-5 | few | TRBV10-3 | CAITAGLNQPQHF | TGTGCCATCACCGCGGGACTGAATCAGCCCCAGCATTTT
TRBD1 | TRBJ1-1 | few | TRBV25-1 | CASSEEGGAISTEAFF | TGTGCCAGCAGTGAAGAAGGGGGCGCGATAAGCACTGAAGCTTTCTTT
NA | TRBJ1-1 | few | TRBV18 | CASSPPRGGLATEAFF | TGTGCCAGCTCCCCTCCGAGGGGAGGGTTGGCCACTGAAGCTTTCTTT
NA | TRBJ2-5 | NA | TRBV30 | CACRLSVGIGETQYF | TGTGCCTGCCGTTTATCGGTGGGTATAGGAGAGACCCAGTACTTC
NA | TRBJ2-7 | NA | TRBV15 | CATSRGGTALSYEQYF | TGTGCCACCAGCAGAGGAGGAACCGCTCTCTCCTACGAGCAGTACTTC
NA | TRBJ2-2 | NA | TRBV4-1 | CASSQVHEVNTGELFF | TGCGCCAGCAGCCAAGTTCACGAGGTGAACACCGGGGAGCTGTTTTTT
TRBD1 | TRBJ1-1 | few | TRBV19 | CASSIDRDRRPTEAFF | TGTGCCAGTAGTATAGATAGGGACAGGCGACCCACTGAAGCTTTCTTT
NA | TRBJ2-1 | NA | TRBV7-2 | CASSPRRDHNEQFF | TGTGCCAGCAGTCCCCGCAGGGACCACAATGAGCAGTTCTTC
TRBD1 | TRBJ2-7 | NA | TRBV5-1 | CASSLGDRAVEQYF | TGCGCCAGCAGCTTAGGGGACAGGGCCGTCGAGCAGTACTTC
NA | TRBJ2-3 | NA | TRBV28 | CASNGQPTDTQYF | TGTGCCAGCAATGGACAGCCCACAGATACGCAGTATTTT
NA | TRBJ2-3 | few | TRBV11-3 | CASSSIGIADTQYF | TGTGCCAGCAGCTCCATAGGTATCGCAGATACGCAGTATTTT
NA | TRBJ1-1 | NA | TRBV30 | CAWSVRGGNTEAFF | TGTGCCTGGAGTGTACGGGGAGGGAACACTGAAGCTTTCTTT
TRBD1 | TRBJ1-4 | NA | TRBV13 | CASSGDRGVVVSEKLFF | TGTGCCAGCAGCGGGGACAGGGGTGTCGTCGTTAGTGAAAAACTGTTTTTT
NA | TRBJ2-7 | few | TRBV5-1 | CASSPYPGTSYEQYF | TGCGCCAGCAGCCCATACCCCGGGACCTCCTACGAGCAGTACTTC
TRBD1 | TRBJ1-5 | NA | TRBV6-1 | CASRTGQSSNQPQHF | TGTGCCAGCAGGACGGGACAGTCTAGCAATCAGCCCCAGCATTTT
NA | TRBJ2-7 | few | TRBV5-4 | CASSLDGGAAYEQYF | TGTGCCAGCAGCTTGGATGGCGGGGCGGCCTACGAGCAGTACTTC
TRBD1 | TRBJ1-1 | few | TRBV5-8 | CASSSGQGARSTEAFF | TGTGCCAGCAGCTCGGGACAGGGGGCGCGGAGCACTGAAGCTTTCTTT
NA | TRBJ2-3 | NA | TRBV5-1 | CASSWGAGTDTQYF | TGCGCCAGCAGTTGGGGAGCGGGCACAGATACGCAGTATTTT
TRBD2 | TRBJ2-5 | NA | TRBV5-4 | CASSSGLAGGPETQYF | TGTGCCAGCAGCTCGGGACTAGCGGGGGGACCAGAGACCCAGTACTTC
NA | TRBJ2-2 | few | TRBV9 | CASSVALQGVSAGELFF | TGTGCCAGCAGCGTAGCCCTACAGGGCGTGTCTGCCGGGGAGCTGTTTTTT
NA | TRBJ2-1 | NA | TRBV7-2 | CASSSVDEQFF | TGTGCCAGCAGCTCCGTAGATGAGCAGTTCTTC
NA | TRBJ2-5 | few | TRBV11-3 | CASSPTRDSLGGETQYF | TGTGCCAGCAGCCCGACCCGGGACTCCCTTGGGGGAGAGACCCAGTACTTC
NA | TRBJ1-1 | few | TRBV7-9 | CASSLEGDTEAFF | TGTGCCAGCAGCTTAGAAGGGGACACTGAAGCTTTCTTT
TRBD2 | TRBJ2-2 | few | TRBV6-1 | CASSEASGVGYTGELFF | TGTGCCAGCAGTGAAGCTAGCGGGGTTGGGTACACCGGGGAGCTGTTTTTT
NA | TRBJ2-3 | few | TRBV20-1 | CSAMKDTQYF | TGCAGTGCTATGAAAGATACGCAGTATTTT
NA | TRBJ1-1 | NA | TRBV12-2 | CASRLETRAMNTEAFF | TGTGCAAGTCGCTTAGAGACCCGGGCCATGAACACTGAAGCTTTCTTT
TRBD1 | TRBJ1-3 | few | TRBV14 | CASSHWTGAGNTIYF | TGTGCCAGCAGCCATTGGACAGGGGCTGGAAACACCATATATTTT
NA | TRBJ1-1 | NA | TRBV18 | CASSLGSGALNTEAFF | TGTGCCAGCTCCCTCGGGTCAGGGGCCTTGAACACTGAAGCTTTCTTT
NA | TRBJ1-6 | NA | TRBV4-1 | CASSQGSPPGGASSYNSPLHF | TGCGCCAGCAGCCAAGGTTCCCCTCCCGGAGGGGCGAGCTCCTATAATTCACCCCTCCACTTT
TRBD1 | TRBJ1-1 | NA | TRBV19 | CASSTRDRGSTEAFF | TGTGCCAGTAGTACGAGAGACAGGGGGAGCACTGAAGCTTTCTTT
NA | TRBJ2-1 | few | TRBV7-6 | CASSINRDPGGYNEQFF | TGTGCCAGCAGCATCAACAGGGACCCCGGGGGATACAATGAGCAGTTCTTC
NA | TRBJ1-1 | NA | TRBV7-9 | CASSLRGRGPEAFF | TGTGCCAGCAGCTTAAGGGGACGGGGCCCTGAAGCTTTCTTT
NA | TRBJ1-2 | NA | TRBV18 | CASSRDAGGYTF | TGTGCCAGCTCCCGGGACGCCGGGGGCTACACCTTC
NA | TRBJ2-7 | few | TRBV7-6 | CASSLTYRGESEQYF | TGTGCCAGCAGCCTAACCTACCGGGGAGAGAGCGAGCAGTACTTC
TRBD1 | TRBJ2-1 | few | TRBV7-7 | CASSQQQGNEQFF | TGTGCTAGCAGTCAACAACAGGGGAATGAGCAGTTCTTC
TRBD1 | TRBJ1-6 | NA | TRBV30 | CAWTRDRGSPLHF | TGTGCCTGGACCCGGGACAGGGGTTCACCCCTCCACTTT
TRBD1 | TRBJ1-1 | once | TRBV10-3 | CAITGTGAVTEAFF | TGTGCCATCACTGGGACAGGGGCTGTCACTGAAGCTTTCTTT
NA | TRBJ2-2 | NA | TRBV30 | CAWSVRDTGELFF | TGTGCCTGGAGTGTAAGGGACACCGGGGAGCTGTTTTTT
NA | TRBJ2-1 | few | TRBV9 | CASSVGRGTYNEQFF | TGTGCCAGCAGCGTAGGCAGGGGGACTTACAATGAGCAGTTCTTC
NA | TRBJ1-4 | NA | TRBV10-2 | CASSEGPSNEKLFF | TGCGCCAGCAGTGAAGGCCCTTCTAATGAAAAACTGTTTTTT
NA | TRBJ2-7 | NA | TRBV11-2 | CASSSRDGPTKQYF | TGTGCCAGCAGCTCTAGGGACGGCCCTACGAAGCAGTACTTC
NA | TRBJ1-5 | few | TRBV6-5 | CASSYSVPRADQPQHF | TGTGCCAGCAGTTACTCGGTCCCCCGGGCTGATCAGCCCCAGCATTTT
NA | TRBJ2-1 | NA | TRBV7-2 | CASSLGAPKQFF | TGTGCCAGCAGCTTAGGTGCCCCTAAGCAGTTCTTC
NA | TRBJ1-2 | NA | TRBV18 | CASSPLTRADGYTF | TGTGCCAGCTCACCACTTACGAGGGCGGACGGCTACACCTTC
NA | TRBJ2-6 | few | TRBV30 | CAWSAHSSGANVLTF | TGTGCCTGGAGTGCCCATAGCTCTGGGGCCAACGTCCTGACTTTC
NA | TRBJ2-1 | few | TRBV2 | CASRRTVSSYNEQFF | TGTGCCAGCAGAAGGACAGTAAGCTCCTACAATGAGCAGTTCTTC
TRBD2 | TRBJ2-1 | few | TRBV18 | CASSGPHEAAGEINEQFF | TGTGCCAGCTCGGGGCCCCACGAAGCAGCGGGGGAGATTAATGAGCAGTTCTTC
NA | TRBJ2-6 | few | TRBV6-5 | CASSYLGGANVLTF | TGTGCCAGCAGTTACCTTGGTGGGGCCAACGTCCTGACTTTC
NA | TRBJ1-2 | few | TRBV18 | CASSPDGGGYGYTF | TGTGCCAGCTCACCGGATGGAGGGGGCTATGGCTACACCTTC
NA | TRBJ2-1 | NA | TRBV21-1 | CASSKDWRDRVLF | TGTGCCAGCAGCAAAGATTGGCGGGACAGGGTACTCTTC
NA | TRBJ1-5 | few | TRBV4-1 | CASSHPGQGSNQPQHF | TGCGCCAGCAGCCATCCAGGGCAGGGTAGCAATCAGCCCCAGCATTTT